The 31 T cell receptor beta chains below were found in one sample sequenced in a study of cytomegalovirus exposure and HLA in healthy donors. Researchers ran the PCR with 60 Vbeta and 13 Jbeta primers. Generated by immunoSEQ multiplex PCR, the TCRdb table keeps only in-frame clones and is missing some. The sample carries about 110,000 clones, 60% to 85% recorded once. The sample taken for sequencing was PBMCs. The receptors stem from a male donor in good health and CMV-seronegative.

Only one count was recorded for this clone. CDR3 bases: TGTGCCAGCTCGATAGACTCTGGAAACACCATATATTTT. It is translated as CASSIDSGNTIYF. The chain links TRBV18 to TRBJ1-3, with D unresolved. Germline V gives CDR1 KGHSH, CDR2 LQKENI. The length of the CDR3 is 13 residues. V was pared by 6 bases and J by 0 bases, with 6 bases between.

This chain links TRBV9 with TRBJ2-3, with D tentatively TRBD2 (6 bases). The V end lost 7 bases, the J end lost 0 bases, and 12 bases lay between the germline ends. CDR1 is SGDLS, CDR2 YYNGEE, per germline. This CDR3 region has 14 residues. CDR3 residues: CASGGGVSTDTQYF. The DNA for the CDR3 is TGTGCCAGCGGGGGAGGAGTCAGCACAGATACGCAGTATTTT.

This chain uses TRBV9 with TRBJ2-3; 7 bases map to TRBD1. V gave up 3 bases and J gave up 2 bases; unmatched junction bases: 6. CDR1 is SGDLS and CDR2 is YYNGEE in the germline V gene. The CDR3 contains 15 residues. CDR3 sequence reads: CASSEGDRDTDTQYF. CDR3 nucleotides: TGTGCCAGCAGCGAAGGGGACAGAGACACAGATACGCAGTATTTT.

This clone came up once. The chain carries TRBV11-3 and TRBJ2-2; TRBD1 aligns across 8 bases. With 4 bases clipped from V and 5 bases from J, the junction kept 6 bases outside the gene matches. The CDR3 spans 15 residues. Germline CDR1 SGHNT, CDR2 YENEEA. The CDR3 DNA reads TGTGCCAGCAGCTCGAGGACAGGGATGACCGGGGAGCTGTTTTTT. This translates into CASSSRTGMTGELFF.

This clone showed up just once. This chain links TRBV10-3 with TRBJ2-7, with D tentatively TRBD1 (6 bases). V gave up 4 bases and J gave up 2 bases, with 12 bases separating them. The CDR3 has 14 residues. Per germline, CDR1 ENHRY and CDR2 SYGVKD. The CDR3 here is CAISGAGTTYEQYF. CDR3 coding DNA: TGTGCCATCAGTGGGGCCGGGACAACCTACGAGCAGTACTTC.

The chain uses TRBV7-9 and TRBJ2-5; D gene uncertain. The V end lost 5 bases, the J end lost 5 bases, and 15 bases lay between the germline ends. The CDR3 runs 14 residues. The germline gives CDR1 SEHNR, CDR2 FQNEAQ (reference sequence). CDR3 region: CASSDDPLEETQYF. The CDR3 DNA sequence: TGTGCCAGCAGCGACGACCCGTTGGAGGAGACCCAGTACTTC.

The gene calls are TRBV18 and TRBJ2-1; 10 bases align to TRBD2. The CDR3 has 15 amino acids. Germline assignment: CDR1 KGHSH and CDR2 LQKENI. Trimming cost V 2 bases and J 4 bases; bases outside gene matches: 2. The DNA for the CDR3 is TGTGCCAGCTCACCAAGTAGCGGGGGGTACAATGAGCAGTTCTTC. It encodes CASSPSSGGYNEQFF.

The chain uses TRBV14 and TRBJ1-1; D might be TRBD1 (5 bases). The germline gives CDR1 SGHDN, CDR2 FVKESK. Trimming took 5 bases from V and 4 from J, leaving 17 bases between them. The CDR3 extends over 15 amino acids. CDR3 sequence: CASSDPRGLSTEAFF. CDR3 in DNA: TGTGCCAGCAGCGATCCTCGGGGGTTAAGCACTGAAGCTTTCTTT.

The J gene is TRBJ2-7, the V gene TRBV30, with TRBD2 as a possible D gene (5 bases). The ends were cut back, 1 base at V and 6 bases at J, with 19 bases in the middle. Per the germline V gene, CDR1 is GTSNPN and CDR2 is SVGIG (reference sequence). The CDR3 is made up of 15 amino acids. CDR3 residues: CAWSDQLFPGSEQYF. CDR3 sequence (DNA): TGTGCCTGGAGTGACCAGCTATTCCCGGGGAGCGAGCAGTACTTC.

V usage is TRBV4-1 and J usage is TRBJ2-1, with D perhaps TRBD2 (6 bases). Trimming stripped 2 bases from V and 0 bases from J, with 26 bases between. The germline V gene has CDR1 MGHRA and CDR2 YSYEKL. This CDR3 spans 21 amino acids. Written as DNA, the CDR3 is TGCGCCAGCAGCCAACGAGCTTACCTACCCCCCGGGACTTACTCCTACAATGAGCAGTTCTTC. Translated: CASSQRAYLPPGTYSYNEQFF.

CDR3: CASSSGVGGYGYTF. CDR3 nucleotides: TGTGCCAGCAGCTCCGGGGTCGGCGGCTATGGCTACACCTTC. The chain employs TRBV9 and TRBJ1-2; the D is unclear. The V and J ends lost 4 bases and 4 bases respectively, with 14 bases between them. The CDR3 has 14 residues. CDR1 is SGDLS and CDR2 is YYNGEE in the germline V gene.

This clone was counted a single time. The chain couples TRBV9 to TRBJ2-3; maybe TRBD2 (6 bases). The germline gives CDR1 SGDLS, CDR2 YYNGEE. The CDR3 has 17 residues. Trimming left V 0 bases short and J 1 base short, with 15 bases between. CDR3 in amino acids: CASSVGRTTGGTDTQYF. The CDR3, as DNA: TGTGCCAGCAGCGTAGGCCGGACTACGGGAGGCACAGATACGCAGTATTTT.

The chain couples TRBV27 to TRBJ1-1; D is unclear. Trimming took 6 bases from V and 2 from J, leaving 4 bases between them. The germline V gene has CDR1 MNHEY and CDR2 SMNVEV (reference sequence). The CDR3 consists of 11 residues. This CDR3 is CASSHNTEAFF. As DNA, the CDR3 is TGTGCCAGCAGCCATAACACTGAAGCTTTCTTT.

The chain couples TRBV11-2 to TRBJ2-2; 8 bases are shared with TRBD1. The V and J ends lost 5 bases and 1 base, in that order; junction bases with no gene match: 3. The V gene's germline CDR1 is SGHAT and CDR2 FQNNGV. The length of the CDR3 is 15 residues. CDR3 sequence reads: CASSPGTGNTGELFF. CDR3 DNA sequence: TGTGCCAGCAGCCCGGGGACAGGGAACACCGGGGAGCTGTTTTTT.

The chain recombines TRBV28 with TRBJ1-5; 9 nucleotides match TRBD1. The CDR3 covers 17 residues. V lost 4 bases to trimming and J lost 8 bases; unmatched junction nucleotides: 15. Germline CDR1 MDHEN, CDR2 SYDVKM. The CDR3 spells CASSSFQGQGFFEPQHF. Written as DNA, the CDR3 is TGTGCCAGCAGTTCCTTCCAGGGACAGGGCTTTTTTGAGCCCCAGCATTTT.

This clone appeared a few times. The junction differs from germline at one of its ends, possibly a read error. CDR3 sequence reads: CSSSFDYTEAFF. The CDR3 DNA reads TGTTCCAGCAGCTTCGACTACACTGAAGCTTTCTTT. V gene TRBV7-9 combines with J gene TRBJ1-1; D gene ambiguous. The CDR3 is made up of 12 amino acids. Germline CDR1 is SEHNR and CDR2 is FQNEAQ (reference sequence). The variable domain in full, completed from reference TRBV7-9 and TRBJ1-1, reads DTGVSQNPRHKITKRGQNVTFRCDPISEHNRLYWYRQTLGQGPEFLTYFQNEAQLEKSRLLSDRFSAERPKGSFSTLEIQRTEQGDSAMYLCSSSFDYTEAFFGQGTRLTVV.

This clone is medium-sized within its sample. The CDR3 spells CSASNVGSTFF. As DNA, the CDR3 is TGCAGTGCTAGTAACGTGGGCAGCACTTTCTTT. The genes are TRBV20-1 and TRBJ1-1; D call uncertain. CDR1 is DFQATT and CDR2 is SNEGSKA in the germline V gene (reference sequence). V was clipped by 3 bases and J by 12 bases, with 14 bases between them. The CDR3 contains 11 residues.

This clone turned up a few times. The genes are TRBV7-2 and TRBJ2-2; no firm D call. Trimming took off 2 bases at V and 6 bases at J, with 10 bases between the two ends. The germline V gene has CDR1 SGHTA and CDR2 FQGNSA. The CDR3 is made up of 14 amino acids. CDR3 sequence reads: CASSLLSEAGELFF. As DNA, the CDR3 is TGTGCCAGCAGCTTACTAAGTGAGGCCGGGGAGCTGTTTTTT.

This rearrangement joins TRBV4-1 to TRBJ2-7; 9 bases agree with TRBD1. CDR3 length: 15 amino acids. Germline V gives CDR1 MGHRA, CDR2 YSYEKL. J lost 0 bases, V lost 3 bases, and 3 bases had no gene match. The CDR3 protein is CASSHGQGSSYEQYF. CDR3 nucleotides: TGCGCCAGCAGCCACGGACAGGGGAGCTCCTACGAGCAGTACTTC.

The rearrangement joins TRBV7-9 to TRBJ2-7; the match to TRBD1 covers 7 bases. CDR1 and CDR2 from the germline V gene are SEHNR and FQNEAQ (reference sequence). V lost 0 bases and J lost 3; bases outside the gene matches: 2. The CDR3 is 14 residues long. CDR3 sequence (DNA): TGTGCCAGCAGCTTAGCCGCAGGGGGCTACGAGCAGTACTTC. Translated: CASSLAAGGYEQYF.

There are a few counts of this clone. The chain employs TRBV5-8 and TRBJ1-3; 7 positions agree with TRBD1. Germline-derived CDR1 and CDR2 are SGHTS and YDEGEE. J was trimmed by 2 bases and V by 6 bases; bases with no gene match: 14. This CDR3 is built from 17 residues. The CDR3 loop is CASNPILEGAAGNTIYF. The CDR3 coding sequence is TGTGCCAGCAACCCCATCCTTGAGGGGGCCGCTGGAAACACCATATATTTT.

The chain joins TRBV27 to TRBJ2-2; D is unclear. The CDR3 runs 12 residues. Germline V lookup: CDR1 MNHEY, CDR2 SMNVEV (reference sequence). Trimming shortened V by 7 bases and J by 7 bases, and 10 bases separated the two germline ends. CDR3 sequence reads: CASKLPIGELFF. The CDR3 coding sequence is TGTGCCAGCAAGCTCCCCATCGGGGAGCTGTTTTTT.

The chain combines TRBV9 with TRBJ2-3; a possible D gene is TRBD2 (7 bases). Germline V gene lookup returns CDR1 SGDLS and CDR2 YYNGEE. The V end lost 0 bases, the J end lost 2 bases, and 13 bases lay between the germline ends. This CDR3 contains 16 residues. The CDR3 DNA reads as TGTGCCAGCAGCGTAGGAGGGGGGGACACCACAGATACGCAGTATTTT. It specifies CASSVGGGDTTDTQYF.

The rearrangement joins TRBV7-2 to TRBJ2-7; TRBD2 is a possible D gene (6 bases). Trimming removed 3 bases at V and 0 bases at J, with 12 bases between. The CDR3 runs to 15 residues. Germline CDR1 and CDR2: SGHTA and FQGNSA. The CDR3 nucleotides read TGTGCCAGCAGCTTTGGCGGGGTTAGCTCCTACGAGCAGTACTTC. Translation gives CASSFGGVSSYEQYF.

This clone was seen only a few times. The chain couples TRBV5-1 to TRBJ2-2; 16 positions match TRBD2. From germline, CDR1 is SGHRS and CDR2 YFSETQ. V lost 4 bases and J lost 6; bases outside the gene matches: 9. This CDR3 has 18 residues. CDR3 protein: CASSQGTSGRARSGELFF. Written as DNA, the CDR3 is TGCGCCAGCAGCCAAGGGACTAGCGGGAGGGCCAGGTCCGGGGAGCTGTTTTTT. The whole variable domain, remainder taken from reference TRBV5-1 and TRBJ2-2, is KAGVTQTPRYLIKTRGQQVTLSCSPISGHRSVSWYQQTPGQGLQFLFEYFSETQRNKGNFPGRFSGRQFSNSRSEMNVSTLELGDSALYLCASSQGTSGRARSGELFFGEGSRLTVL.

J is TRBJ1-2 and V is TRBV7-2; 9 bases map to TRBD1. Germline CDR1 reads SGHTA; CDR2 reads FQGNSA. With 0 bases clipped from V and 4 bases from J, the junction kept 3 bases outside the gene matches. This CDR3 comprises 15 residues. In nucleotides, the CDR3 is TGTGCCAGCAGCTTAGCCGGGACAGGGACCTATGGCTACACCTTC. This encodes CASSLAGTGTYGYTF.

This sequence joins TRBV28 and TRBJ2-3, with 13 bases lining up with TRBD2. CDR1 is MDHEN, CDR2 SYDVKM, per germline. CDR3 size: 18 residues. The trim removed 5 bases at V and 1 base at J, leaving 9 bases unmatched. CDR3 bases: TGTGCCAGCAGTCTACCATCCGGACTAGCGGGAGGCACAGATACGCAGTATTTT. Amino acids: CASSLPSGLAGGTDTQYF.

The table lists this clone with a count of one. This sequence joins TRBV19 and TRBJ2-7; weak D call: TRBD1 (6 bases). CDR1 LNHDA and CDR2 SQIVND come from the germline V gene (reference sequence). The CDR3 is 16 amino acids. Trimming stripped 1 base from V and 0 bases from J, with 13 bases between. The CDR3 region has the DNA TGTGCCAGTAGTATAGGGGACACCCGGTTCTCCTACGAGCAGTACTTC. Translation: CASSIGDTRFSYEQYF.

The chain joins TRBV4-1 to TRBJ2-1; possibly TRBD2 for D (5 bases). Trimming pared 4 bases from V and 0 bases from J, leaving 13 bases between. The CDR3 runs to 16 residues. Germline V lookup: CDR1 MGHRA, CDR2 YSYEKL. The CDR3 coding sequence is TGCGCCAGCAGCCCCGGTGAGCGGAGCTCCTACAATGAGCAGTTCTTC. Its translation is CASSPGERSSYNEQFF.

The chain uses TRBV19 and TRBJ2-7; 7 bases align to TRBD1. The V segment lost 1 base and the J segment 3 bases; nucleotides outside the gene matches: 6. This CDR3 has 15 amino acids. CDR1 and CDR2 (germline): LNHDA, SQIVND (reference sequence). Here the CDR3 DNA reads TGTGCCAGTAGTATAGCCGGGCGACAGGGCTACGAGCAGTACTTC. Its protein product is CASSIAGRQGYEQYF.

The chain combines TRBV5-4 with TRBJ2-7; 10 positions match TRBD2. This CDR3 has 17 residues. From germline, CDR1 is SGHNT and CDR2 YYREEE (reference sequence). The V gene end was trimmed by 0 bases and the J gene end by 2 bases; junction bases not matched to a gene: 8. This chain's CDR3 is CASSLAPGTSVTYEQYF. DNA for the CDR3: TGTGCCAGCAGCTTGGCCCCCGGGACTAGCGTAACCTACGAGCAGTACTTC.